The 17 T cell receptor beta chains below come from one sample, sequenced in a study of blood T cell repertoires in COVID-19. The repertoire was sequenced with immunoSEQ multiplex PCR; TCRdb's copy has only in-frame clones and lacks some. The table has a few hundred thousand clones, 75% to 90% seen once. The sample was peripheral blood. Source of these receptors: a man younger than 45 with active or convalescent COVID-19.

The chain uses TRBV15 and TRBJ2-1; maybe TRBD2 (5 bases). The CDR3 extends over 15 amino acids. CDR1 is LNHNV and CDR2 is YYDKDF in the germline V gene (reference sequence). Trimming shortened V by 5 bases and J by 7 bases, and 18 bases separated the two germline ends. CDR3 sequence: CATSGMRLAANEQFF. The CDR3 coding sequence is TGTGCCACCAGCGGCATGAGGCTAGCAGCTAATGAGCAGTTCTTC.

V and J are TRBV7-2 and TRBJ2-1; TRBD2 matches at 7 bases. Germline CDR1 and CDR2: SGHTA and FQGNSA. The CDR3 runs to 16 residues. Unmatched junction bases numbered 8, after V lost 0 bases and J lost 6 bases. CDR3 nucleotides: TGTGCCAGCAGCTTAGCTCCTAGCGGCTCGACCAATGAGCAGTTCTTC. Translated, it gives CASSLAPSGSTNEQFF.

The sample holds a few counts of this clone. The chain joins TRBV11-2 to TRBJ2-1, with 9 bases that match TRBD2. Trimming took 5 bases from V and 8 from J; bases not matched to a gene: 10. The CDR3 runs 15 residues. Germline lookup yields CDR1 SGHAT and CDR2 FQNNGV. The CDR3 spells CASSEEPGLAYEQFF. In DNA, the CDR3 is TGTGCCAGCAGCGAAGAGCCGGGACTAGCTTATGAGCAGTTCTTC. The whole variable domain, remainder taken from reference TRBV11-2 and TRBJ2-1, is EAGVAQSPRYKIIEKRQSVAFWCNPISGHATLYWYQQILGQGPKLLIQFQNNGVVDDSQLPKDRFSAERLKGVDSTLKIQPAKLEDSAVYLCASSEEPGLAYEQFFGPGTRLTVL.

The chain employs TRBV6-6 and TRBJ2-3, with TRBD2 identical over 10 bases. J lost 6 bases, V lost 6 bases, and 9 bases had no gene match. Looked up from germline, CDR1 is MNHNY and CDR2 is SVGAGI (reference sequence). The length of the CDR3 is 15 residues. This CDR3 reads CASSSGASGGDTQYF. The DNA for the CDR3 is TGTGCCAGCAGCTCCGGGGCTAGCGGGGGCGATACGCAGTATTTT.

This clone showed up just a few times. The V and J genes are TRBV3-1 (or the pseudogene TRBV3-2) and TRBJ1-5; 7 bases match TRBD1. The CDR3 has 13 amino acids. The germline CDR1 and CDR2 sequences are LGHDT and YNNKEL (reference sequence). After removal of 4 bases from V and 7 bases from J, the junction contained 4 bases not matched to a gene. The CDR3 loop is CASSPTGWQPQHF. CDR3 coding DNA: TGTGCCAGCAGCCCGACAGGGTGGCAGCCCCAGCATTTT.

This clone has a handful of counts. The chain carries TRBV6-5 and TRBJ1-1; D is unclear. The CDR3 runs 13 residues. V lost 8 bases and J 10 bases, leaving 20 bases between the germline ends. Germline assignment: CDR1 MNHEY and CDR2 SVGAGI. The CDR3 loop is CASSSFDGAGAFF. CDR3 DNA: TGTGCCAGCTCTTCTTTCGACGGAGCCGGAGCTTTCTTT.

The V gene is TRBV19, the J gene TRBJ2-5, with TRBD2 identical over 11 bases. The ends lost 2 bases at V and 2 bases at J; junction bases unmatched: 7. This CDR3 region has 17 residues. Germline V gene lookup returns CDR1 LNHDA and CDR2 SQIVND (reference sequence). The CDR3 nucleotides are TGTGCCAGTAGTATACTTGGGACTAGCGGACTACAAGAGACCCAGTACTTC. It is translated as CASSILGTSGLQETQYF.

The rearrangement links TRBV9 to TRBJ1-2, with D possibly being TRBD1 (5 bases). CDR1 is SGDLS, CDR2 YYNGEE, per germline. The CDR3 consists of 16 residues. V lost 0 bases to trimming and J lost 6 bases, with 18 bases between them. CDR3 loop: CASSVVTGRASDGYTF. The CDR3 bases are TGTGCCAGCAGCGTAGTGACCGGCAGGGCCTCGGATGGCTACACCTTC.

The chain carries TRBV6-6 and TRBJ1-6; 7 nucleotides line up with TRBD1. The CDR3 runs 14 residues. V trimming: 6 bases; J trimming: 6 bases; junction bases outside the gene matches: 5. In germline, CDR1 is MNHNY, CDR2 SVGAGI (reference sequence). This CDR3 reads CASSSGQLNSPLHF. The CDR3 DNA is TGTGCCAGCAGCTCGGGACAGCTTAATTCACCCCTCCACTTT.

Written as DNA, the CDR3 is TGTGCCAGCTCACGCGGGGTTAGCACAGATACGCAGTATTTT. As protein: CASSRGVSTDTQYF. The gene calls are TRBV18 and TRBJ2-3; D may be TRBD2 (6 bases). Germline V lookup: CDR1 KGHSH, CDR2 LQKENI. V gave up 4 bases and J gave up 0 bases, with 8 bases separating them. This CDR3 spans 14 amino acids.

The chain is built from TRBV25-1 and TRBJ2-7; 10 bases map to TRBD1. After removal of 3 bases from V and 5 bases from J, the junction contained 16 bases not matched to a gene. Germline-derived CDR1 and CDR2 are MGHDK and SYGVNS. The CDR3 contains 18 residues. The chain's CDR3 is CASSDQTPDRGLPNEQYF. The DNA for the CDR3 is TGTGCCAGCAGTGACCAAACTCCCGACAGGGGGCTTCCCAACGAGCAGTACTTC.

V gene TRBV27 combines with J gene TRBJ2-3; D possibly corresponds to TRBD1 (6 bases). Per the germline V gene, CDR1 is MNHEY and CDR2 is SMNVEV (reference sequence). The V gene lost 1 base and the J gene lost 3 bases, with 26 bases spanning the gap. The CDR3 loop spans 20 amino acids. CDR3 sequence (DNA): TGTGCCAGCAGTTTATTTTCCCGGCCAATACAGGGCCCCACAACAGATACGCAGTATTTT. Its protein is CASSLFSRPIQGPTTDTQYF.

The CDR3 reads CASSSDRVSNQPQHF. The DNA of the CDR3 is TGTGCCAGCAGCTCGGACAGGGTTAGCAATCAGCCCCAGCATTTT. This chain uses TRBV7-8 with TRBJ1-5, with 8 bases that match TRBD1. V was pared by 4 bases and J by 0 bases, with 2 bases of the junction left unmatched. This CDR3 region has 15 residues. Germline CDR1 SGHVS, CDR2 FQNEAQ.

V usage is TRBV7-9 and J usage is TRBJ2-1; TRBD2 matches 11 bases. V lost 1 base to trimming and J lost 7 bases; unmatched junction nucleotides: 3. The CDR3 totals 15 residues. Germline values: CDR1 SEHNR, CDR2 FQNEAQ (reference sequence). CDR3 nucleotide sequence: TGTGCCAGCAGCTTAGTAGCGGGGGGGCGTAATGAGCAGTTCTTC. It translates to CASSLVAGGRNEQFF.

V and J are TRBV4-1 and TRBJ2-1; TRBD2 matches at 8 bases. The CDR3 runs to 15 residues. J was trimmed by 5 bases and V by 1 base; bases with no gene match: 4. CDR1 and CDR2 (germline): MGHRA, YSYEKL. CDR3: CASSQGEREHNEQFF. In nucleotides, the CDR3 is TGCGCCAGCAGCCAAGGGGAGCGGGAGCACAATGAGCAGTTCTTC.

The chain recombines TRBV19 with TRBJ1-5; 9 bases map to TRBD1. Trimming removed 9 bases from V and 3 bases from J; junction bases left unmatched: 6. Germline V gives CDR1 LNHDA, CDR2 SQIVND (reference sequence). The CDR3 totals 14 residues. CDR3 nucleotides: TGTGCCAGCGCCCGGGACAGGGACAATCAGCCCCAGCATTTT. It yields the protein CASARDRDNQPQHF.

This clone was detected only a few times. CDR3 coding DNA: TGTGCCAGCGGGAACAGGGCGAATGAAAAACTGTTTTTT. It codes for CASGNRANEKLFF. The chain carries TRBV2 and TRBJ1-4, with a possible D match to TRBD1 (6 bases). In germline, CDR1 is SNHLY, CDR2 FYNNEI. V was cut by 8 bases and J by 5 bases, with 12 bases left in between. The CDR3 loop spans 13 amino acids.